What follows are 7 T cell receptor beta chains derived from one specimen sequenced in a study of CD8+ T cells in alopecia areata. Following extraction, RNA underwent reverse transcription to cDNA, which served as the sequencing template. Assay: immunoSEQ multiplex PCR; the TCRdb copy retains only in-frame clones and omits some. The table lists 120,000 to 150,000 clones, roughly 48% of them singletons. The specimen was CD4+ T cells sorted from blood. The receptors shown here come from a human donor with alopecia areata.

J is TRBJ2-6 and V is TRBV7-9; D is perhaps TRBD1 (6 bases). The length of the CDR3 is 15 residues. Trimming removed 1 base at V and 4 bases at J, with 8 bases between. The germline gives CDR1 SEHNR, CDR2 FQNEAQ (reference sequence). The CDR3 bases are TGTGCCAGCAGCTTAGAAGGGACAGGGGCCAACGTCCTGACTTTC. The encoded protein is CASSLEGTGANVLTF. The full variable domain, with the rest looked up from reference TRBV7-9 and TRBJ2-6, is DTGVSQNPRHKITKRGQNVTFRCDPISEHNRLYWYRQTLGQGPEFLTYFQNEAQLEKSRLLSDRFSAERPKGSFSTLEIQRTEQGDSAMYLCASSLEGTGANVLTFGAGSRLTVL.

The chain uses TRBV29-1 and TRBJ2-7; D not certain. Germline loops: CDR1 SQVTM, CDR2 ANQGSEA. The CDR3 loop spans 13 amino acids. With 6 bases removed from V and 2 bases from J, the gap between germline ends came to 14 bases. This CDR3 is CSVRGGGTYEQYF. CDR3 bases: TGCAGCGTACGAGGCGGCGGCACCTACGAGCAGTACTTC.

V and J are TRBV9 and TRBJ2-7, with 11 nucleotides matching TRBD1. Germline loops: CDR1 SGDLS, CDR2 YYNGEE. This CDR3 is built from 13 residues. Germline trimming cut 2 bases from V and 6 bases from J; bases unmatched to any gene: 1. CDR3 sequence reads: CASSVGQGAEQYF. CDR3 DNA sequence: TGTGCCAGCAGCGTCGGACAGGGGGCCGAGCAGTACTTC.

The chain uses TRBV28 and TRBJ2-5; the D is unclear. Trimming removed 4 bases from V and 5 bases from J, with 20 bases in between. Germline loops: CDR1 MDHEN, CDR2 SYDVKM. This CDR3 region has 16 residues. The chain's CDR3 is CASSSPSDGVGETQYF. DNA for the CDR3: TGTGCCAGCAGTTCGCCTTCGGATGGGGTAGGGGAGACCCAGTACTTC.

This clone appeared a few times. The V and J genes are TRBV29-1 and TRBJ2-3; D may be TRBD2 (6 bases). This CDR3 spans 14 amino acids. Looked up from germline, CDR1 is SQVTM and CDR2 is ANQGSEA. Trimming removed 4 bases from V and 2 bases from J, with 13 bases in between. CDR3 loop: CSVGFRTNTDTQYF. The CDR3 nucleotides are TGCAGCGTTGGTTTCCGGACTAACACAGATACGCAGTATTTT.

This chain joins TRBV28 and TRBJ2-5; D perhaps matches TRBD2 (6 bases). The V and J ends lost 7 bases and 5 bases respectively, with 14 bases between them. The CDR3 totals 13 residues. Germline-derived CDR1 and CDR2 are MDHEN and SYDVKM. CDR3 bases: TGTGCCAGCAAAATTGGGAGGTTGGAGACCCAGTACTTC. This translates into CASKIGRLETQYF. The full variable domain, its missing parts supplied by reference TRBV28 and TRBJ2-5, is DVKVTQSSRYLVKRTGEKVFLECVQDMDHENMFWYRQDPGLGLRLIYFSYDVKMKEKGDIPEGYSVSREKKERFSLILESASTNQTSMYLCASKIGRLETQYFGPGTRLLVL.

This chain joins TRBV5-1 and TRBJ1-5; 10 bases match TRBD1. This CDR3 is 16 amino acids long. V shed 0 bases and J 7 bases; nucleotides not matched to a gene: 7. Germline loops: CDR1 SGHRS, CDR2 YFSETQ. The CDR3 DNA follows: TGCGCCAGCAGCTTGGGGACAGGGGGTTCATCGCAGCCCCAGCATTTT. This encodes CASSLGTGGSSQPQHF.